A selection of T cell receptor beta chains follows, all from one sample in a study of CD8+ T cells in alopecia areata. TCRdb keeps only in-frame clones here, not all; method: immunoSEQ multiplex PCR. The table shows about 190,000 clones, with around 60% occurring only once. Sequencing was performed on CD4+ T cells sorted from blood, taken at week 4, from a patient treated with tofacitinib. These receptors came from a human donor with alopecia areata. Each CDR3 is given with its conserved first and last residue.

J gene	V gene	CDR3 protein
TRBJ1-2	TRBV7-2	CASSLDRGPIGYTF
TRBJ2-5	TRBV7-2	CASSPGTGLVVETQYF
TRBJ2-1	TRBV29-1	CSVDRGGPYNEQFF
TRBJ1-1	TRBV29-1	CSVSEDRNTEAFF
TRBJ2-1	TRBV30	CAWSRMSGGSYNEQFF
TRBJ2-2	TRBV27	CASSHQYRQPNTGELFF
-	TRBV27	CASSPLGTAYEQYF
TRBJ2-5	TRBV2	CASVSRQETQYF
TRBJ1-1	TRBV9	CASSPRQEANTEAFF
TRBJ2-1	TRBV30	CARSEYSYNEQFF
TRBJ2-2	TRBV2	CASKGVSGATGELFF
TRBJ2-2	TRBV30	CAWSGANTGELFF
TRBJ1-4	TRBV28	CASLSVGGDEKLFF
TRBJ2-4	TRBV4-2	CASSQESGLAKNIQYF
TRBJ2-7	TRBV30	CAWSALSFGTASYEQYF
TRBJ1-1	TRBV7-2	CASSRGQPALNTEAFF
TRBJ2-6	TRBV29-1	CSVPGQMSSGANVLTF
TRBJ1-4	TRBV30	CACLKTTGPEKLFF
TRBJ1-2	TRBV29-1	CSVPGTDGYTF
TRBJ2-3	TRBV29-1	CSATSGGATDTQYF
TRBJ2-5	TRBV4-1	CASSQDWVAGGQETQYF
TRBJ2-1	TRBV5-1	CASRMDGERYNEQFF
TRBJ2-2	TRBV4-3	CASSQVSGANTGELFF